This TCR beta chain appears in the sequencing data of a study of shared clonotypes between healthy human individuals. As for the study in general: Donors, aged 18 to 49, were a couple of women and three men.

Naivety among CD8 cells was defined by CD45RO negativity and positive CCR7 selection, thereby excluding terminally differentiated effector memory CD45RA+ cells. Running of the assay took place at deep level. Method: immunoSEQ multiplex PCR; TCRdb's copy keeps in-frame clones and lacks some. The table has around 2.1 million clones, about 92% seen once. A word on this clone: Its cognate antigen is unknown.

In germline, CDR1 is SGHTA, CDR2 FQGNSA. CDR3 length equals 14 residues. V shed 4 bases and J shed 6 bases, with 12 bases lying between them. Study-level findings and limits: A handful of donors showed sharing of approximately 5% of naive CD4 clonotypes.

V gene TRBV7-2 combines with J gene TRBJ2-2; D not certain. Sample: naive CD8+ T cells from PBMCs. The clonotype comes from a man younger than 30 in good health. Some clones in this sample may be carry-over from other donors' samples. This CDR3 reads CASSSSLSAGELFF. The CDR3 nucleotides are TGTGCCAGCAGCTCCAGCTTGTCGGCCGGGGAGCTGTTTTTT.